The 29 T cell receptor beta chains below come from one sample, sequenced in a study of blood T cell repertoires in COVID-19. The method was immunoSEQ multiplex PCR; TCRdb's version includes in-frame clones alone and lacks a portion of them. The table has approximately 170,000 clones, 70% to 85% seen once. The sequencing sample was made of PBMCs or T cells enriched from blood (not recorded which). Source of these receptors: a woman under 40 who had recovered from COVID-19.

This chain connects TRBV28 to TRBJ1-6; TRBD1 might be the D (6 bases). The ends were cut back, 6 bases at V and 4 bases at J, with 10 bases in the middle. The germline V gene has CDR1 MDHEN and CDR2 SYDVKM. CDR3 size: 14 residues. The CDR3 spells CASRNREYNSPLHF. CDR3 nucleotides: TGTGCCAGCAGGAACAGGGAGTATAATTCACCCCTCCACTTT.

V usage is TRBV25-1 and J usage is TRBJ2-2; possibly TRBD2 for D (6 bases). Germline V gene lookup returns CDR1 MGHDK and CDR2 SYGVNS. The CDR3 runs to 16 residues. V dropped 1 base and J dropped 1 base, with 10 bases sitting between them. The CDR3 here is CASSESGRGNTGELFF. CDR3 bases: TGTGCCAGCAGTGAATCAGGGCGGGGGAACACCGGGGAGCTGTTTTTT.

This clone was detected many times. The chain uses TRBV20-1 and TRBJ2-2, with 9 bases matching TRBD1. The CDR3 sequence is 15 residues long. Per germline, CDR1 DFQATT and CDR2 SNEGSKA (reference sequence). V shed 3 bases, J shed 6 bases, and the junction held 8 bases outside the gene matches. The CDR3 nucleotides read TGCAGTGCTAGTAAGGGACAGGGCGTATCCGGGGAGCTGTTTTTT. Translation gives CSASKGQGVSGELFF.

The chain joins TRBV5-1 to TRBJ2-5; 9 nucleotides agree with TRBD2. The CDR3 has 17 amino acids. The V gene's germline CDR1 is SGHRS and CDR2 YFSETQ. J was trimmed by 5 bases and V by 4 bases; bases with no gene match: 15. The DNA of the CDR3 is TGCGCCAGCAGCACCGGACTAGCGCGGGGGAAAGGGGAGACCCAGTACTTC. Amino acid sequence: CASSTGLARGKGETQYF.

Concerning this clone itself: The junction does not match germline at one end; this may be a read error. The V call is TRBV3-1 (or the pseudogene TRBV3-2), the J call TRBJ2-5; D call uncertain. This CDR3 is built from 14 residues. The germline CDR1 and CDR2 sequences are LGHDT and YNNKEL (reference sequence). The CDR3 is CASSQVSAQGTQYF. The CDR3 coding sequence is TGTGCCAGCAGCCAAGTAAGCGCCCAAGGGACCCAGTACTTC.

The chain is built from TRBV5-1 and TRBJ1-1; D is uncertain. This CDR3 region has 15 residues. The germline V and J ends were trimmed by 4 bases and 0 bases, with 13 bases remaining between them. The germline CDR1 and CDR2 sequences are SGHRS and YFSETQ. This CDR3 reads CASSPILQMNTEAFF. The CDR3 nucleotides are TGCGCCAGCAGCCCCATACTCCAAATGAACACTGAAGCTTTCTTT.

This clone turned up a few times. The chain employs TRBV5-1 and TRBJ2-2, with D perhaps TRBD2 (6 bases). Between the trimmed V and J ends, which lost 4 bases and 5 bases, there was a span of 15 bases. Germline CDR1 reads SGHRS; CDR2 reads YFSETQ. This CDR3 is 15 amino acids long. The CDR3: CASSPSVAGTGELFF. The CDR3 nucleotides are TGCGCCAGCAGCCCCTCGGTCGCGGGGACCGGGGAGCTGTTTTTT.

The genes are TRBV7-9 and TRBJ2-1; 11 positions match TRBD2. The CDR3 runs to 17 residues. The V gene end was trimmed by 1 base and the J gene end by 3 bases; junction bases not matched to a gene: 5. From germline, CDR1 is SEHNR and CDR2 FQNEAQ (reference sequence). DNA for the CDR3: TGTGCCAGCAGCTTAGTTAGACTAGCGGGGAGCTACAATGAGCAGTTCTTC. Translating gives CASSLVRLAGSYNEQFF.

DNA for the CDR3: TGTGCCATCTTTAGGGACAGGGGAGGCTATGGCTACACCTTC. It specifies CAIFRDRGGYGYTF. The chain recombines TRBV5-4 with TRBJ1-2; 10 bases are a match to TRBD1. V was clipped by 9 bases and J by 4 bases; unmatched bases: 9. This CDR3 has 14 amino acids. Germline V gene lookup returns CDR1 SGHNT and CDR2 YYREEE (reference sequence). The complete variable domain, with remaining parts taken from reference TRBV5-4 and TRBJ1-2, reads ETGVTQSPTHLIKTRGQQVTLRCSSQSGHNTVSWYQQALGQGPQFIFQYYREEENGRGNFPPRFSGLQFPNYSSELNVNALELDDSALYLCAIFRDRGGYGYTFGSGTRLTVV.

The V and J genes are TRBV28 and TRBJ1-6; D is unresolved. Germline CDR1 is MDHEN and CDR2 is SYDVKM. The ends were cut back, 6 bases at V and 5 bases at J, with 5 bases in the middle. The length of the CDR3 is 12 residues. Written as DNA, the CDR3 is TGTGCCAGCAGCATCAATAATTCACCCCTCCACTTT. It codes for CASSINNSPLHF.

This chain connects TRBV24-1 to TRBJ2-1; D call uncertain. Trimming cost V 4 bases and J 4 bases, with 19 bases left between them. Germline V lookup: CDR1 KGHDR, CDR2 SFDVKD. The CDR3 runs to 17 residues. The CDR3 region has the DNA TGTGCCACCAGTGACAATACTAATCGGCCCGATTACAATGAGCAGTTCTTC. Translated, it gives CATSDNTNRPDYNEQFF.

The chain employs TRBV2 and TRBJ2-7; no reliable D call. The germline V gene encodes CDR1 SNHLY and CDR2 FYNNEI. With 4 bases removed from V and 2 bases from J, the gap between germline ends came to 9 bases. CDR3 length: 13 amino acids. The DNA of the CDR3 is TGTGCCAGCAGTGTTAGTGCAACCTACGAGCAGTACGTC. This gives the protein CASSVSATYEQYV.

The chain carries TRBV5-6 and TRBJ2-1; 10 nucleotides agree with TRBD2. This CDR3 comprises 14 residues. After removal of 4 bases from V and 10 bases from J, the junction contained 8 bases not matched to a gene. CDR1 and CDR2 (germline): SGHDT, YYEEEE. Written as DNA, the CDR3 is TGTGCCAGCAGCGAGGGACTAGCGTTACTGGAGCAGTTCTTC. It specifies CASSEGLALLEQFF.

The rearrangement uses TRBV5-4 and TRBJ1-6, with 9 bases aligning to TRBD1. CDR3 length: 13 residues. V shed 10 bases, J shed 9 bases, and the junction held 8 bases outside the gene matches. Germline-derived CDR1 and CDR2 are SGHNT and YYREEE (reference sequence). This CDR3 reads CASTQGARSPLHF. CDR3 in DNA: TGTGCCTCAACACAGGGGGCGCGTTCACCCCTCCACTTT.

The CDR3 region has the DNA TGTGCCAGCCCTCCAGTAGGGACTAGCGGGAGAGGGAATGAGCAGTTCTTC. This encodes CASPPVGTSGRGNEQFF. The chain uses TRBV28 and TRBJ2-1; 14 bases fit TRBD2. CDR1 is MDHEN, CDR2 SYDVKM, per germline. The V gene end was trimmed by 8 bases and the J gene end by 7 bases; junction bases not matched to a gene: 13. The CDR3 has 17 amino acids. The complete variable domain, with remaining parts taken from reference TRBV28 and TRBJ2-1, reads DVKVTQSSRYLVKRTGEKVFLECVQDMDHENMFWYRQDPGLGLRLIYFSYDVKMKEKGDIPEGYSVSREKKERFSLILESASTNQTSMYLCASPPVGTSGRGNEQFFGPGTRLTVL.

The chain joins TRBV7-2 to TRBJ2-1; D not resolved. The germline V and J ends were trimmed by 5 bases and 0 bases, with 11 bases remaining between them. In germline, CDR1 is SGHTA, CDR2 FQGNSA. The CDR3 extends over 15 amino acids. CDR3 bases: TGTGCCAGCAGCCCCCGGGTGGGCTCCTACAATGAGCAGTTCTTC. Protein product: CASSPRVGSYNEQFF. The entire variable domain, with the rest obtained from reference TRBV7-2 and TRBJ2-1, is as follows: GAGVSQSPSNKVTEKGKDVELRCDPISGHTALYWYRQSLGQGLEFLIYFQGNSAPDKSGLPSDRFSAERTGGSVSTLTIQRTQQEDSAVYLCASSPRVGSYNEQFFGPGTRLTVL.

This clone was seen a handful of times. The chain is built from TRBV5-1 and TRBJ1-6; no clear D. Germline CDR1 and CDR2: SGHRS and YFSETQ. The CDR3 is 15 residues long. V lost 0 bases and J lost 7, with 11 bases in between. CDR3 nucleotide sequence: TGCGCCAGCAGCTTGGCCACACAGAAGAATTCACCCCTCCACTTT. Its protein is CASSLATQKNSPLHF.

The rearrangement links TRBV4-1 to TRBJ1-1; D is ambiguous. This CDR3 spans 14 amino acids. From germline, CDR1 is MGHRA and CDR2 YSYEKL. The ends were cut back, 1 base at V and 2 bases at J, with 8 bases in the middle. The CDR3 DNA sequence: TGCGCCAGCAGCCAAGTAACCTACAACACTGAAGCTTTCTTT. This encodes CASSQVTYNTEAFF.

This chain uses TRBV5-1 with TRBJ1-1, with TRBD1 matching 7 bases. V shed 0 bases and J 0 bases; nucleotides not matched to a gene: 11. The CDR3 has 18 amino acids. Germline CDR1 is SGHRS and CDR2 is YFSETQ. CDR3 bases: TGCGCCAGCAGCTTGGCCTACCGGACAGGAGTCCTGAACACTGAAGCTTTCTTT. This encodes CASSLAYRTGVLNTEAFF.

The gene calls are TRBV11-1 and TRBJ2-3; TRBD1 might be the D (6 bases). Trimming stripped 4 bases from V and 0 bases from J, with 11 bases between. The CDR3 has 15 amino acids. Germline loops: CDR1 SGHAT, CDR2 FQDESV (reference sequence). For the CDR3, the DNA is TGTGCCAGCAGCTCTAGGACAGCTAGCACAGATACGCAGTATTTT. Translation gives CASSSRTASTDTQYF.

As DNA, the CDR3 is TGTGCCAGCAGTTCCCTACCGACAGGGGGTAATGAAAAACTGTTTTTT. Protein product: CASSSLPTGGNEKLFF. V is TRBV27 and J is TRBJ1-4, with TRBD1 identical over 9 bases. Germline V gene sequence: CDR1 MNHEY, CDR2 SMNVEV (reference sequence). This CDR3 is built from 16 residues. V was pared by 4 bases and J by 4 bases, with 7 bases of the junction left unmatched.

This chain joins TRBV7-2 and TRBJ1-2; 8 positions match TRBD1. The CDR3 is 15 amino acids. Germline loops: CDR1 SGHTA, CDR2 FQGNSA. V dropped 0 bases and J dropped 5; count of bases not matched to a gene: 5. The CDR3 region has the DNA TGTGCCAGCAGCTTAGCGTTTCGACAGGGGTATGGCTACACCTTC. Its protein is CASSLAFRQGYGYTF.

The chain links TRBV11-2 to TRBJ1-2; D call uncertain. Germline V gene lookup returns CDR1 SGHAT and CDR2 FQNNGV. Trimming pared 5 bases from V and 8 bases from J, leaving 15 bases between. The CDR3 length is 13 residues. The CDR3 region is CASSPKDPRGYTF. Written as DNA, the CDR3 is TGTGCCAGCAGCCCCAAAGACCCGAGGGGCTACACCTTC.

This chain joins TRBV6-6 and TRBJ2-3; 8 bases are shared with TRBD2. This CDR3 has 13 amino acids. V shed 11 bases, J shed 4 bases, and the junction held 8 bases outside the gene matches. Per germline, CDR1 MNHNY and CDR2 SVGAGI (reference sequence). The CDR3 region is CAGARTSPDTQYF. CDR3 in DNA: TGTGCCGGGGCCCGGACTAGCCCAGATACGCAGTATTTT.

V usage is TRBV13 and J usage is TRBJ2-1; D is ambiguous. With 2 bases removed from V and 3 bases from J, the gap between germline ends came to 8 bases. The CDR3 length is 14 residues. CDR1 and CDR2 (germline): PRHDT, FYEKMQ (reference sequence). CDR3 in amino acids: CASSLLAVYNEQFF. Written as DNA, the CDR3 is TGTGCCAGCAGCTTACTCGCGGTCTACAATGAGCAGTTCTTC.

The genes are TRBV18 and TRBJ1-6, with D possibly matching TRBD1 (6 bases). V lost 0 bases to trimming and J lost 8 bases, with 11 bases between them. CDR1 is KGHSH, CDR2 LQKENI, per germline. The CDR3 extends over 15 amino acids. The CDR3 here is CASSPPTGNYSPLHF. The DNA of the CDR3 is TGTGCCAGCTCACCACCCACAGGGAATTATTCACCCCTCCACTTT.

The rearrangement joins TRBV9 to TRBJ2-1; 8 nucleotides line up with TRBD1. This CDR3 has 15 amino acids. V was pared by 2 bases and J by 7 bases, with 8 bases of the junction left unmatched. CDR1 and CDR2 from the germline V gene are SGDLS and YYNGEE. CDR3 residues: CASSVGQGARNEQFF. CDR3 DNA sequence: TGTGCCAGCAGCGTTGGGCAGGGGGCTCGTAATGAGCAGTTCTTC.

This chain connects TRBV7-9 to TRBJ2-1, with TRBD2 matching over 11 bases. CDR1 and CDR2 from the germline V gene are SEHNR and FQNEAQ (reference sequence). Losses at the gene ends were 5 bases for V and 9 bases for J; bases not matched to a gene: 9. There are 15 residues in the CDR3. The CDR3 here is CASSRGTSGPLEQFF. The CDR3 nucleotides read TGTGCCAGCAGCCGGGGGACTAGCGGACCCCTTGAGCAGTTCTTC.

J is TRBJ1-4 and V is TRBV19, with D uncertain. The germline CDR1 and CDR2 sequences are LNHDA and SQIVND (reference sequence). The CDR3 sequence is 12 residues long. The V gene lost 5 bases and the J gene lost 11 bases, with 12 bases spanning the gap. CDR3 loop: CASSQAITKLFF. The CDR3 DNA follows: TGTGCCAGTAGTCAAGCCATAACCAAACTGTTTTTT.